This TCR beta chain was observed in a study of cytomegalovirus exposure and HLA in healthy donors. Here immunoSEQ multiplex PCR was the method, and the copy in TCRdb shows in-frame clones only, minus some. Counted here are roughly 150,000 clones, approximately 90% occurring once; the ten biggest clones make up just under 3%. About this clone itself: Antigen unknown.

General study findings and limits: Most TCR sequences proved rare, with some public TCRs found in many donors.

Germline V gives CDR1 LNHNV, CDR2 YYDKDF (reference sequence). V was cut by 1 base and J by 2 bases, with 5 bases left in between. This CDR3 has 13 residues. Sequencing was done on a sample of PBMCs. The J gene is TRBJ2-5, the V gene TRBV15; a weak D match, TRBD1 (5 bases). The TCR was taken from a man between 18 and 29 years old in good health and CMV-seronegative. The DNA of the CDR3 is TGTGCCACCAGCAGAGGACAGCAAGAGACCCAGTACTTC. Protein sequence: CATSRGQQETQYF. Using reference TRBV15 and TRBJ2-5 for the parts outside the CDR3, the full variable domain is DAMVIQNPRYQVTQFGKPVTLSCSQTLNHNVMYWYQQKSSQAPKLLFHYYDKDFNNEADTPDNFQSRRPNTSFCFLDIRSPGLGDTAMYLCATSRGQQETQYFGPGTRLLVL.